The rows below give T cell receptor beta chains drawn from one sample of a study of cytomegalovirus exposure and HLA in healthy donors. Generated by immunoSEQ multiplex PCR, the TCRdb table keeps only in-frame clones and is missing some. The sample carries about 150,000 clones, less than 80% recorded once. Sequenced material: PBMCs. These receptors all stem from a man aged 25 to 40 in good health and CMV-seronegative. Both conserved end residues are part of each CDR3. A D gene is named only where the DNA matches it firmly. Rows give clone size only sometimes, using once, few, many, or a class for an expanded clone.

j_call d_call v_call clone_size cdr3_nt cdr3_aa
TRBJ2-1 - TRBV7-2 - TGTGCCAGCAGCTTAGTGGGGGGGCCGGACAATGAGCAGTTCTTC CASSLVGGPDNEQFF
TRBJ1-2 - TRBV7-2 - TGTGCCAGCAGCTTAGACGTCAGCCAGGCGAGCTATGGCTACACCTTC CASSLDVSQASYGYTF
TRBJ2-7 TRBD1 TRBV9 few TGTGCCAGCAGCGTAGCCGGGACAGGGAACTACGAGCAGTACTTC CASSVAGTGNYEQYF
TRBJ2-7 TRBD1 TRBV5-5 - TGTGCCAGCACACGACAGGGGAATGACGAGCAGTACTTC CASTRQGNDEQYF
TRBJ1-1 - TRBV2 - TGTGCCAGCAGTGAAGCTAGGACAGCTAACACTGAAGCTTTCTTT CASSEARTANTEAFF
TRBJ1-2 TRBD1 TRBV5-8 once TGTGCCAGCAATCCCTGGACAGGGGATGGCTACACCTTC CASNPWTGDGYTF
TRBJ2-3 TRBD2 TRBV6-4 - TGTGCCAGCAGCAGACTAGCGGGGACTAGCACAGATACGCAGTATTTT CASSRLAGTSTDTQYF
TRBJ2-2 - TRBV15 - TGTGCCACCAAAAAAGTTACAGGTGGGACCGGGGAGCTGTTTTTT CATKKVTGGTGELFF
TRBJ1-2 - TRBV5-1 few TGCGCCAGCAGCAGTGACAGCGCTAACTATGGCTACACCTTC CASSSDSANYGYTF
TRBJ1-1 - TRBV5-1 few TGCGCCAGCAGCCCCCCCGGGACTGAAGCTTTCTTT CASSPPGTEAFF
TRBJ2-6 - TRBV2 once TGTGCCAGCAGTGTTCCGGGGAGGCCTGGGGCCAACGTCCTGACTTTC CASSVPGRPGANVLTF
TRBJ2-3 TRBD2 TRBV15 - TGTGCCACCAGCAGAGACGGGGGGGCAGGGGATACGCAGTATTTT CATSRDGGAGDTQYF
TRBJ2-5 TRBD2 TRBV5-6 - TGTGCCAGCAGCCCCCTAGCGGGGGTGGTGGAGACCCAGTACTTC CASSPLAGVVETQYF
TRBJ1-1 - TRBV7-2 - TGTGCCAGCAGCTTCGACTGGAACACTGAAGCTTTCTTT CASSFDWNTEAFF
TRBJ1-1 TRBD1 TRBV7-8 - TGTGCCAGCAGCCACCGACCCGGGACAGCGACAGGAGCTTTCTTT CASSHRPGTATGAFF
TRBJ2-7 TRBD1 TRBV5-1 - TGCGCCAGCAGCGGGGACAGTACTTCCTACGAGCAGTACTTC CASSGDSTSYEQYF
TRBJ1-1 - TRBV5-1 - TGCGCCAGCAGCTCTCTCCAAAGTGGAGTTGAAGCTTTCTTT CASSSLQSGVEAFF
TRBJ2-1 TRBD2 TRBV7-2 - TGTGCCAGCAGCTTTAGCGGGGGGCCTCGGGGTGAGCAGTTCTTC CASSFSGGPRGEQFF
TRBJ2-5 - TRBV4-1 - TGCGCCAGCAGCCAAGTAGACAGGAGAAAAGAGACCCAGTACTTC CASSQVDRRKETQYF
TRBJ1-4 TRBD1 TRBV13 - TGTGCCAGCAGAAACGGGACAGGGACTTCAGGTAATGAAAAACTGTTTTTT CASRNGTGTSGNEKLFF
TRBJ1-2 - TRBV7-8 - TGTGCCAGCGGCCCGCGGGGCCACTATGGCTACACCTTC CASGPRGHYGYTF
TRBJ1-1 TRBD1 TRBV18 - TGTGCCAGCTCACCTTTAGAGGGGGCGCACACTGAAGCTTTCTTT CASSPLEGAHTEAFF
TRBJ1-3 - TRBV5-4 - TGTGCCAGCAGCACCGACAGATCGGGAAACACCATATATTTT CASSTDRSGNTIYF
TRBJ2-3 - TRBV5-1 few TGCGCCAGCAGCTTGCGGGGGAACACAGATACGCAGTATTTT CASSLRGNTDTQYF
TRBJ2-1 TRBD2 TRBV27 - TGTGCCAGCAGTCCCCCCGCGGGGGGGCCTTACAATGAGCAGTTCTTC CASSPPAGGPYNEQFF
TRBJ2-5 TRBD1 TRBV5-1 once TGCGCCTCCAACCGGGACAGGGGCGGCCAAGAGACCCAGTACTTC CASNRDRGGQETQYF
TRBJ2-2 TRBD2 TRBV7-2 - TGTGCCAGCAGCTTAGTGGGACTACCGAACACCGGGGAGCTGTTTTTT CASSLVGLPNTGELFF
TRBJ1-1 - TRBV5-1 - TGCGCCAGCAGCCCCGGGAGTGAAGCTTTCTTT CASSPGSEAFF